Below, 25 T cell receptor beta chains from the same sample are listed, as sequenced in a study of blood T cell repertoires in COVID-19. Clones were sequenced by immunoSEQ multiplex PCR, and TCRdb holds only the in-frame ones, with some missing. The repertoire holds roughly 200,000 clones, with roughly nine tenths as singletons. The sequencing input was PBMCs or T cells enriched from blood (not recorded which). The source is a woman in her forties or fifties in a cohort exposed to, infected with or recovered from COVID-19 (not recorded which).

The chain carries TRBV29-1 and TRBJ1-1; 7 nucleotides align to TRBD1. CDR1 and CDR2 from the germline V gene are SQVTM and ANQGSEA. The CDR3 loop spans 13 amino acids. V was clipped by 3 bases and J by 6 bases; unmatched bases: 7. This CDR3 is CSVETGTEPEAFF. The CDR3 nucleotides read TGCAGCGTTGAGACAGGGACGGAACCTGAAGCTTTCTTT.

This chain connects TRBV4-3 to TRBJ2-5; 9 bases are shared with TRBD1. The CDR3 runs 17 residues. The germline V gene encodes CDR1 LGHNA and CDR2 YSLEER. The junction had 11 bases not matched to a gene; V was cut back by 1 base and J by 5 bases. The CDR3 DNA follows: TGCGCCAGCAGCCAAGGCCCAAACAGGGGGCCGGGGGAGACCCAGTACTTC. Encoded protein: CASSQGPNRGPGETQYF.

This chain links TRBV6-5 with TRBJ2-5, with a possible D match to TRBD1 (5 bases). Germline V gives CDR1 MNHEY, CDR2 SVGAGI. The CDR3 totals 14 residues. With 5 bases removed from V and 1 base from J, the gap between germline ends came to 11 bases. CDR3 sequence: CASSTDRFQETQYF. CDR3 DNA sequence: TGTGCCAGCAGTACCGACAGATTCCAAGAGACCCAGTACTTC.

This clone is judged large. The gene calls are TRBV5-4 and TRBJ1-1; TRBD1 aligns across 8 bases. J was trimmed by 2 bases and V by 0 bases; bases with no gene match: 6. Germline assignment: CDR1 SGHNT and CDR2 YYREEE (reference sequence). This CDR3 region has 16 residues. Written as DNA, the CDR3 is TGTGCCAGCAGCTTGGCCGGACAGGGATTTAACACTGAAGCTTTCTTT. Its protein product is CASSLAGQGFNTEAFF.

The rearrangement joins TRBV19 to TRBJ1-5; 9 bases align to TRBD1. The J segment lost 6 bases and the V segment lost 5 bases, leaving 14 bases of the junction unmatched. Germline CDR1 LNHDA, CDR2 SQIVND (reference sequence). This CDR3 comprises 17 residues. This chain's CDR3 is CASSDTGTGRIGQPQHF. The CDR3 region has the DNA TGTGCCAGTAGTGACACCGGGACAGGGAGAATCGGTCAGCCCCAGCATTTT.

The chain couples TRBV19 to TRBJ1-1; possibly TRBD1 for D (5 bases). Germline V lookup: CDR1 LNHDA, CDR2 SQIVND (reference sequence). The CDR3 is 16 amino acids. V lost 1 base and J 4 bases, leaving 16 bases between the germline ends. The CDR3 bases are TGTGCCAGTAGTATAGCGGAGCAGGGTTTGGGCACTGAAGCTTTCTTT. Translation gives CASSIAEQGLGTEAFF.

This clone was seen more than once but under ten times. The rearrangement links TRBV5-1 to TRBJ2-5, with D uncertain. CDR1 is SGHRS and CDR2 is YFSETQ in the germline V gene. Trimming removed 4 bases at V and 1 base at J, with 17 bases between. The CDR3 covers 16 residues. The CDR3 loop reads CASSTGAAPAQETQYF. The CDR3 region has the DNA TGCGCCAGCAGCACCGGTGCGGCACCGGCCCAAGAGACCCAGTACTTC.

V and J are TRBV4-3 and TRBJ2-3; no firm D call. The CDR3 spans 15 residues. Germline V gene lookup returns CDR1 LGHNA and CDR2 YSLEER. V lost 1 base and J lost 4, with 12 bases in between. The CDR3 spells CASSQGLGGSDTQYF. The CDR3 region has the DNA TGCGCCAGCAGCCAAGGCCTAGGTGGTTCAGATACGCAGTATTTT.

The chain joins TRBV2 to TRBJ2-1; possibly TRBD2 for D (5 bases). The CDR3 spans 13 residues. Germline values: CDR1 SNHLY, CDR2 FYNNEI. V gave up 7 bases and J gave up 8 bases, with 15 bases separating them. The CDR3: CASTLPSSHEQFF. As DNA, the CDR3 is TGTGCCAGCACTCTCCCTAGCAGCCATGAGCAGTTCTTC.

The chain links TRBV30 to TRBJ1-3, with TRBD1 as a possible D gene (6 bases). CDR1 and CDR2 from the germline V gene are GTSNPN and SVGIG (reference sequence). Deletions cut 3 bases from V and 0 bases from J, with 9 bases between. The CDR3 loop spans 14 amino acids. CDR3 amino acids: CAWRQQGSGNTIYF. The CDR3 DNA is TGTGCCTGGAGACAACAGGGCTCTGGAAACACCATATATTTT.

The V gene is TRBV4-3, the J gene TRBJ1-1; TRBD1 might be the D (6 bases). This CDR3 spans 18 amino acids. The V end lost 4 bases, the J end lost 8 bases, and 29 bases lay between the germline ends. In germline, CDR1 is LGHNA, CDR2 YSLEER. In DNA form, the CDR3 reads TGCGCCAGCAGCCGTGCAGGGGAAGGATTTGGTTCTAGTACGGAAGCTTTCTTT. Amino acids: CASSRAGEGFGSSTEAFF.

This chain connects TRBV9 to TRBJ1-1; D is perhaps TRBD1 (6 bases). V shed 0 bases and J shed 1 base, with 7 bases lying between them. Germline CDR1 and CDR2: SGDLS and YYNGEE. The CDR3 contains 14 residues. CDR3 sequence reads: CASSVVGANTEAFF. CDR3 nucleotides: TGTGCCAGCAGCGTAGTGGGGGCGAACACTGAAGCTTTCTTT.

This sequence joins TRBV7-2 and TRBJ2-5; maybe TRBD1 (5 bases). The CDR3 has 13 residues. V gave up 4 bases and J gave up 4 bases, with 10 bases separating them. From germline, CDR1 is SGHTA and CDR2 FQGNSA. CDR3 sequence reads: CASSSGHAETQYF. For the CDR3, the DNA is TGTGCCAGCAGCTCAGGACACGCAGAGACCCAGTACTTC.

This clone turned up a few times. The chain is built from TRBV19 and TRBJ1-2; perhaps TRBD1 as D (5 bases). Germline V CDR1 and CDR2: LNHDA, SQIVND (reference sequence). V dropped 3 bases and J dropped 8 bases, with 13 bases sitting between them. The CDR3 covers 13 residues. This CDR3 reads CASSIREGRGYTF. CDR3 in DNA: TGTGCCAGTAGTATCAGGGAAGGTCGGGGCTACACCTTC. The variable domain in full, with the rest retrieved from reference TRBV19 and TRBJ1-2, is DGGITQSPKYLFRKEGQNVTLSCEQNLNHDAMYWYRQDPGQGLRLIYYSQIVNDFQKGDIAEGYSVSREKKESFPLTVTSAQKNPTAFYLCASSIREGRGYTFGSGTRLTVV.

As DNA, the CDR3 is TGTGCCAGCAGCCCTCCATCAGGGAACTATGGCTACACCTTC. This sequence encodes CASSPPSGNYGYTF. V usage is TRBV5-6 and J usage is TRBJ1-2; possibly TRBD1 for D (5 bases). Trimming took 4 bases from V and 2 from J, leaving 12 bases between them. Germline values: CDR1 SGHDT, CDR2 YYEEEE. This CDR3 has 14 amino acids.

The CDR3: CASSAHRGDTEAFF. CDR3 bases: TGTGCCAGCAGCGCTCACAGGGGTGACACTGAAGCTTTCTTT. The V call is TRBV6-5, the J call TRBJ1-1; 7 bases map to TRBD1. CDR3 length equals 14 residues. CDR1 MNHEY and CDR2 SVGAGI come from the germline V gene. Trimming at V came to 6 bases and at J to 3 bases, leaving 7 bases not matched to a gene.

The CDR3 spells CASSVAAGGFSEQFF. For the CDR3, the DNA is TGTGCCAGCAGCGTAGCGGCAGGGGGCTTCAGTGAGCAGTTCTTC. The chain joins TRBV9 to TRBJ2-1; 8 nucleotides line up with TRBD1. The CDR3 has 15 amino acids. CDR1 is SGDLS, CDR2 YYNGEE, per germline. J was trimmed by 9 bases and V by 0 bases; bases with no gene match: 8.

The chain uses TRBV5-1 and TRBJ1-1; D may be TRBD1 (5 bases). Germline-derived CDR1 and CDR2 are SGHRS and YFSETQ. CDR3 length: 14 amino acids. Deletions cut 4 bases from V and 0 bases from J, with 10 bases between. The CDR3 is CASSEQVLNTEAFF. Here the CDR3 DNA reads TGCGCCAGCAGCGAACAGGTCCTGAACACTGAAGCTTTCTTT.

The rearrangement joins TRBV6-5 to TRBJ1-1; maybe TRBD1 (6 bases). Germline V gene lookup returns CDR1 MNHEY and CDR2 SVGAGI. Trimming shortened V by 6 bases and J by 7 bases, and 9 bases separated the two germline ends. This CDR3 contains 11 residues. DNA for the CDR3: TGTGCCAGCAGCGGACAGATTGAAGCTTTCTTT. This encodes CASSGQIEAFF.

V gene TRBV4-2 combines with J gene TRBJ2-2; D is possibly TRBD2 (5 bases). This CDR3 comprises 17 residues. V lost 0 bases and J 4 bases, leaving 15 bases between the germline ends. In germline, CDR1 is LGHNA, CDR2 YNFKEQ. CDR3 loop: CASSQDSTRRRTGELFF. The DNA of the CDR3 is TGTGCCAGCAGCCAAGATTCTACCAGGAGGCGCACCGGGGAGCTGTTTTTT.

The genes are TRBV2 and TRBJ2-7; 7 bases align to TRBD1. This CDR3 region has 14 residues. Per germline, CDR1 SNHLY and CDR2 FYNNEI. J lost 3 bases, V lost 6 bases, and 8 bases had no gene match. CDR3 bases: TGTGCCAGCAGGCCGGGCAGGGGGAACTACGAGCAGTACTTC. It yields the protein CASRPGRGNYEQYF.

This chain uses TRBV6-6 with TRBJ2-1; TRBD2 agrees at 10 bases. Unmatched junction bases numbered 19, after V lost 5 bases and J lost 0 bases. In germline, CDR1 is MNHNY, CDR2 SVGAGI (reference sequence). This CDR3 has 21 residues. CDR3: CASSRFGLAGGLSSSYNEQFF. The CDR3 DNA is TGTGCCAGCAGTCGATTTGGGTTAGCGGGGGGCCTCTCGAGCTCCTACAATGAGCAGTTCTTC.

The chain joins TRBV4-3 to TRBJ1-3, with TRBD1 matching over 7 bases. Trimming took 3 bases from V and 0 from J; bases not matched to a gene: 2. Germline CDR1 reads LGHNA; CDR2 reads YSLEER. The CDR3 loop spans 15 amino acids. The CDR3 spells CASSQGQSSGNTIYF. CDR3 coding DNA: TGCGCCAGCAGCCAGGGACAGAGCTCTGGAAACACCATATATTTT.

This chain joins TRBV18 and TRBJ1-2; D is uncertain. The V end was cut by 2 bases, the J end by 6 bases, with 25 bases between. Germline CDR1 KGHSH, CDR2 LQKENI. The CDR3 runs 18 residues. The CDR3 nucleotides read TGTGCCAGCTCACCATATAACTCGAGAGGCCGCGTAACGGATGGCTACACCTTC. It specifies CASSPYNSRGRVTDGYTF.

This clone is a singleton in its sample. The chain links TRBV28 to TRBJ2-7; D uncertain. Germline values: CDR1 MDHEN, CDR2 SYDVKM. This CDR3 comprises 11 residues. Trimming took 7 bases from V and 2 from J, leaving 6 bases between them. The DNA for the CDR3 is TGTGCCAGCAAAAACACCTACGAGCAGTACTTC. Residues: CASKNTYEQYF.